This is a list of T cell receptor beta chains from one sample in a study of blood T cells in healthy people across ages. TCRdb reprocessed the 5' RACE reads with MiXCR, giving one entry per CDR3 protein. Of 1,500,000 or so distinct CDR3 sequences listed, around 40% are singletons. The sequenced material came from blood. Receptors were obtained from a woman aged 18-29 years in good health. Both conserved end residues are part of each CDR3. Fields, in order: V gene, clone size, D gene, J gene, CDR3 DNA, CDR3 protein. A D gene is named only where the DNA matches it firmly. Clone size, where shown, is once, few, many, or a class for clones that have expanded.

TRBV6-4,NA,NA,TRBJ2-7,TGTGCCAGCAGAATGAACCCCGTACCCTACAATGAGCAGTACTTC,CASRMNPVPYNEQYF
TRBV30,few,NA,TRBJ2-2,TGTGCCTGCCAAAGACACGGGGACACCGGGGAGCTGTTTTTT,CACQRHGDTGELFF
TRBV27,many,NA,TRBJ2-6,TGTGCCAGCAGTTTTGCTGGGGCCAACGTCCTGACTTTC,CASSFAGANVLTF
TRBV29-1,NA,NA,TRBJ2-5,TGCAGCGGCACTAAAAAGACGGAGACCCAGTACTTC,CSGTKKTETQYF
TRBV19,NA,TRBD2,TRBJ2-1,TGTGCCAGTAGTTTCTTTAGCGGGAATGAGCAGTTCTTC,CASSFFSGNEQFF
TRBV7-2,NA,NA,TRBJ1-2,TGTGCCAGCAGGATCGGGAACTATGGCTACACCTTC,CASRIGNYGYTF
TRBV5-1,NA,TRBD2,TRBJ2-7,TGCGCCAGCAGCTTGGGGTCTAGCGGGGGGCGCAAATACAATGAGCAGTACTTC,CASSLGSSGGRKYNEQYF
TRBV4-1,many,NA,TRBJ2-1,TGTGCCAGCAGTCAGACTGGGAGCTCCTACAATGAGCAGTTCTTC,CASSQTGSSYNEQFF
TRBV6-6,NA,NA,TRBJ1-1,TGTGCCAGCTTGTTTATGAACACTGAAGCTTTCTTT,CASLFMNTEAFF
TRBV7-8,few,NA,TRBJ2-7,TGTGCCAGCAGCTTAGTAGCGCTGAGCTCCTACGAGCAGTACTTC,CASSLVALSSYEQYF
TRBV12-3/TRBV12-4,NA,NA,TRBJ1-1,TGTGCCAGCAGTTTAGAAGCGGGACCGAACACTGAAGCTTTCTTT,CASSLEAGPNTEAFF
TRBV4-1,NA,NA,TRBJ2-3,TGCGCCAGCAGAGCGGGTCCCGTTTCTGGCACAGATACGCAGTATTTT,CASRAGPVSGTDTQYF
TRBV27,few,TRBD2,TRBJ2-7,TGTGCCAGCAGTCCCGGGACTAGTGACAATGAGCAGTACTTC,CASSPGTSDNEQYF
TRBV30,once,TRBD1,TRBJ2-7,TGTGCCTGGAGTAGGACAGGGCTATCGTACGAGCAGTACTTC,CAWSRTGLSYEQYF
TRBV7-2,NA,NA,TRBJ2-7,TGTGCCAGCAGCCACCGGGTGGGGGACGAGCAGTACTTC,CASSHRVGDEQYF
TRBV20-1,NA,NA,TRBJ2-3,TGCAGTGCCCGCTACGGGGGCGGCACAGATACGCAGTATTTT,CSARYGGGTDTQYF
TRBV21-1,NA,NA,TRBJ2-5,TGTGCCAGCAGCAAAGCCCGTGGACAGGGGGAAGAGACCCAGTACTTC,CASSKARGQGEETQYF
TRBV9,few,NA,TRBJ2-1,TGTGCCAGCAGCGTAGGCCGGTTTTACAATGAGCAGTTCTTC,CASSVGRFYNEQFF
TRBV6-1,NA,NA,TRBJ2-5,TGTGCCAGCAGTACAACGGACCGCGACCCCCAGTACTTC,CASSTTDRDPQYF
TRBV5-5,NA,NA,TRBJ2-1,TGTGCCAGCAGCTTAGATTGGACCCCGGGAAAAGAGACCCAGTTCTTC,CASSLDWTPGKETQFF
TRBV11-1,NA,TRBD2,TRBJ2-3,TGTGCCTGCAGCTCCTCTAGCGGGGGCTCCACAGATACGCAGTATTTT,CACSSSSGGSTDTQYF
TRBV12-3/TRBV12-4,NA,NA,TRBJ1-4,TGTGCCAGCAGTTTAGCCTCGACAGGCCGTAATGAAAAACTGTTTTTT,CASSLASTGRNEKLFF
TRBV4-3,once,NA,TRBJ2-2,TGCGCCAGCAGCCAAGATATGGACAGCAGAACCGGGGAGCTGTTTTTT,CASSQDMDSRTGELFF
TRBV7-2,few,NA,TRBJ1-4,TGTGCCAGCAGCGTCAGAGGCTGGGCGGATGAAAAACTGTTTTTT,CASSVRGWADEKLFF
TRBV5-1,NA,NA,TRBJ1-2,TGCGCCAGCAGCGCAACAGAGCTCTATGGCTACACCTTC,CASSATELYGYTF
TRBV12-3/TRBV12-4,NA,NA,TRBJ2-5,TGTGCCAGCAGTTACGCGACTAGAATGGTGGCCCAGTACTTC,CASSYATRMVAQYF
TRBV5-1,once,NA,TRBJ1-1,TGCGCCAGCAGCTTGACCCCCCTGGACAGAAACACTGAAGCTTTCTTT,CASSLTPLDRNTEAFF
TRBV2,once,NA,TRBJ2-3,TGTGCCAGCACAGGTGCTAGTAGAACAGATACGCAGTATTTT,CASTGASRTDTQYF
TRBV6-6,few,NA,TRBJ2-7,TGTGCCAGCAGTTACTCGACGGGGATCTACGAGCAGTACTTC,CASSYSTGIYEQYF
TRBV7-9,few,NA,TRBJ1-2,TGTGCCAGCAGTTCCAGGGCAGCTAACTATGGCTACACCTTC,CASSSRAANYGYTF
TRBV28,NA,TRBD2,TRBJ2-1,TGTGCCAGCAGTCTTATGCTGCCTAGCGGGAAGGTTAATGAGCAGTTCTTC,CASSLMLPSGKVNEQFF
TRBV29-1,many,NA,TRBJ2-1,TGCAGCGCCCCGCGCGGGGGCATTGAGCAGTTCTTC,CSAPRGGIEQFF
TRBV9,NA,NA,TRBJ2-3,TGTGCCAGCAGCGTAGTACCAGGGGCGGTCACAGATACGCAGTATTTT,CASSVVPGAVTDTQYF
TRBV2,NA,TRBD1,TRBJ1-2,TGTGCCAGCAGTGAAGGGGGGACAGATGGCTACACCTTC,CASSEGGTDGYTF
TRBV6-2/TRBV6-3,NA,NA,TRBJ2-3,TGTGCCAGCAGTTACGTGGGGGCAGATACGCAGTATTTT,CASSYVGADTQYF
TRBV29-1,NA,NA,TRBJ1-2,TGCAGCGTGGGTCAGGGTATAGACTATGGCTACACCTTC,CSVGQGIDYGYTF
TRBV7-4,few,TRBD1,TRBJ2-3,TGTGCCAGTTTTAGGGGCTGGGACAGACTCACAGATACGCAGTATTTT,CASFRGWDRLTDTQYF
TRBV9,NA,TRBD2,TRBJ2-7,TGTGCCAGCAGCGAAGGAGGACTAGCTTCCTACGAGCAGTACTTC,CASSEGGLASYEQYF
TRBV4-3,few,TRBD2,TRBJ2-1,TGCGCCAGCAGCCATGGTAGCGGGGGCCAAAACAATGAGCAGTTCTTC,CASSHGSGGQNNEQFF
TRBV7-9,NA,NA,TRBJ1-6,TGTGCCAGCAGCTTATGGTCGGGGGGCTCCTATAATTCACCCCTCCACTTT,CASSLWSGGSYNSPLHF
TRBV4-1,few,NA,TRBJ2-1,TGCGCCAGCAGCCAGGGTAGAGGCCGGGGGATTTACAATGAGCAGTTCTTC,CASSQGRGRGIYNEQFF
TRBV7-2,NA,TRBD2,TRBJ2-7,TGTGCCAGCAGCACCTATTCCGGGACTAGCGGATACGAGCAGTACTTC,CASSTYSGTSGYEQYF
TRBV24-1,few,NA,TRBJ1-2,TGTGCCACCAGTGATGCGACCGTCGTCTATGGCTACACCTTC,CATSDATVVYGYTF
TRBV7-8,few,NA,TRBJ2-4,TGTGCCAGCAGCTTAGCTTGGCAAGGGGAAAACATTCAGTACTTC,CASSLAWQGENIQYF
TRBV2,few,TRBD2,TRBJ2-1,TGTGCCAGCACTGGACTAGCGAGGACCCCCAATGAGCAGTTCTTC,CASTGLARTPNEQFF
TRBV18,few,NA,TRBJ1-3,TGTGCCAGCTCACCGACGGGCCGTGGAAACACCATATATTTT,CASSPTGRGNTIYF
TRBV7-4,NA,NA,TRBJ1-5,TGTGCCAGCAGCTTAGAGACAGAGCTACTGTGGGGGGTAGAGCCCCAGCATTTT,CASSLETELLWGVEPQHF
TRBV10-3,few,NA,TRBJ2-5,TGTGCCATCAGTGAGTCATTGACACTAGAGCAGTACTTC,CAISESLTLEQYF
TRBV20-1,few,NA,TRBJ1-2,TGCAGTGCTAGAATACTCAGGGCGTCCGAAAGCTACACCTTC,CSARILRASESYTF
TRBV10-3,NA,NA,TRBJ2-1,TGTGCCATCAGTGAAACACAGGGAAACAATGAGCAGTTCTTC,CAISETQGNNEQFF
TRBV25-1,NA,TRBD1,TRBJ1-6,TGTGCCAGCAGTGAGGGGACAGGGTTGTCACCCCTCCACTTT,CASSEGTGLSPLHF
TRBV5-1,NA,TRBD2,TRBJ2-1,TGCGCCAGCAGCTTGACCGGGAGGGCCGGCTACAATGAGCAGTTCTTC,CASSLTGRAGYNEQFF
TRBV20-1,few,NA,TRBJ1-1,TGCAGTGCTAAGCGGGGAGCGAACACTGAAGCTTTCTTT,CSAKRGANTEAFF
TRBV18,NA,NA,TRBJ2-3,TGTGCCAGCTCACCCATGACGAGCACAGATACGCAGTATTTT,CASSPMTSTDTQYF
TRBV12-3/TRBV12-4,few,TRBD2,TRBJ2-1,TGTGCCAGCAGTTTGAGGGCGGGGGGGTTAATGAGTGAGCAGTTCTTC,CASSLRAGGLMSEQFF
TRBV13,NA,NA,TRBJ1-2,TGTGCCAGCAGCCAAGGGGTATATGACTACACCTTC,CASSQGVYDYTF
TRBV20-1,NA,TRBD2,TRBJ2-1,TGCAGTGCTCGTTCGAGACTAGCGGGAGTATGGAATGAGCAGTTCTTC,CSARSRLAGVWNEQFF
TRBV4-2,NA,TRBD2,TRBJ2-1,TGTGCCAGCAGACTCCCGGGAGGGCCCTCCAATGAGCAGTTCTTC,CASRLPGGPSNEQFF
TRBV2,NA,NA,TRBJ1-2,TGTGCCAGCAGTGCATACAGGAACTATGGCTACAACTTC,CASSAYRNYGYNF